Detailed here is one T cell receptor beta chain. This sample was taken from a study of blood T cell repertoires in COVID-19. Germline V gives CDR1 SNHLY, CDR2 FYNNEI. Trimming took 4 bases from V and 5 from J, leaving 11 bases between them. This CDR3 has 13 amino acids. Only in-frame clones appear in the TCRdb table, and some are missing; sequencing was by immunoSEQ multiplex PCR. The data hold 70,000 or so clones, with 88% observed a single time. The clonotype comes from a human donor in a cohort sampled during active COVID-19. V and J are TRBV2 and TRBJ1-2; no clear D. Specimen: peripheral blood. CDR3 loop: CASSVEQRYGYTF. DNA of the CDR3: TGTGCCAGCAGTGTCGAACAGAGATATGGCTACACCTTC.